This record concerns one T cell receptor beta chain sequence. This specimen comes from a study of control samples from healthy donors and cancer patients. The data were produced by immunoSEQ multiplex PCR, yet TCRdb's version contains in-frame clones alone and is incomplete. The sample has roughly 30,000 clones, about 83% seen once. This TCR was recovered from a woman aged 40 to 50 with lung cancer. Sequencing was carried out using PBMCs.

The CDR3 protein is CSVESSSGANVLTF. The CDR3, as DNA: TGCAGCGTGGAAAGTAGCTCTGGGGCCAACGTCCTGACTTTC. The rearrangement uses TRBV29-1 and TRBJ2-6; the D is unclear. V dropped 6 bases and J dropped 0 bases, with 9 bases sitting between them. The CDR3 totals 14 residues. Germline lookup yields CDR1 SQVTM and CDR2 ANQGSEA.